Sequencing of this T cell receptor beta chain was carried out in a study of shared clonotypes between healthy human individuals. With respect to this clone: The target antigen is unknown.

Several immunoSEQ 96-well plates shared each subset's DNA, each plate a replicate. In the authors' methods: ImmunoSEQ yielded junction-only sequences lacking quality scores, so filtering differed. Some clones are missing from TCRdb's copy, which holds only in-frame ones; the method was immunoSEQ multiplex PCR. The V and J calls and the clone size are those of that table, but D and trimming were determined from the DNA. In the table there are about 490,000 clones, 76% of which are singletons. Study-wide points: The diversity represented, both genetic and in exposure history, was limited by few donors. Clonotype sharing among the donors was expected to vary with sequencing depth.

CDR1 is SGHTA and CDR2 is FQGTGA in the germline V gene. This CDR3 spans 16 amino acids. The trim removed 5 bases at V and 2 bases at J, leaving 10 bases unmatched. The rearrangement uses TRBV7-3 and TRBJ2-3, with 7 bases fitting TRBD2. The sequenced sample was PBMCs. This receptor was obtained from a woman aged 40 to 55 in good health. Some clones in this sample may be carry-over from other donors' samples. The CDR3 region has the DNA TGTGCCAGCAGCCAAACCGGGACTATTAACACAGATACGCAGTATTTT. Protein product: CASSQTGTINTDTQYF.